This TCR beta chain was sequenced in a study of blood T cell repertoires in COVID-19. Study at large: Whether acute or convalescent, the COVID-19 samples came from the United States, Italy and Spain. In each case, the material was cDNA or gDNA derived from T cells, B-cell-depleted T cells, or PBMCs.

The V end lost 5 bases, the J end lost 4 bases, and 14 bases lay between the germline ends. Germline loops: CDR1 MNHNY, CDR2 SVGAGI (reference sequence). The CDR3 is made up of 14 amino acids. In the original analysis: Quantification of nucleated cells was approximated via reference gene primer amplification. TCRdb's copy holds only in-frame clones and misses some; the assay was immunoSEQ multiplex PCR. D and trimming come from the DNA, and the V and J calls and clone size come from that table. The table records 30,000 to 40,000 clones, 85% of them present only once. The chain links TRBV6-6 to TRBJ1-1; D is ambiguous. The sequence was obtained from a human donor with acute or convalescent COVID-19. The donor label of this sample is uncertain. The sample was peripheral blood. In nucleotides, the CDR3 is TGTGCCAGCAGTCAGCCGTGGGCGAGCACTGAAGCTTTCTTT. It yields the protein CASSQPWASTEAFF.